This T cell receptor (beta chain) was retrieved from a study of blood T cell repertoires in COVID-19. Study background: There were acute and convalescent COVID-19 samples, and they came from the United States, Italy and Spain. T cells, B-cell-depleted T cells, or PBMCs supplied cDNA or gDNA.

Germline assignment: CDR1 SGHVS and CDR2 FNYEAQ. The V and J ends lost 5 bases and 6 bases, in that order; junction bases with no gene match: 13. This CDR3 is built from 16 residues. As processed by the authors: Reference gene primer amplification in the assay estimated nucleated cell counts. TCRdb's copy holds only in-frame clones and misses some; the assay was immunoSEQ multiplex PCR. V and J calls and clone size are those listed in that table; D and trimming were worked out from the DNA. This table has some 200,000 clones, approximately 86% appearing once. The sequence came from a man between 18 and 35 years old with acute COVID-19. What was sequenced was PBMCs or T cells enriched from blood (not recorded which). The V call is TRBV7-6, the J call TRBJ2-1; 7 bases are shared with TRBD1. CDR3 protein: CASSPRQGPRSNEQFF. CDR3 DNA sequence: TGTGCCAGCAGCCCACGACAGGGCCCTAGGAGCAATGAGCAGTTCTTC.